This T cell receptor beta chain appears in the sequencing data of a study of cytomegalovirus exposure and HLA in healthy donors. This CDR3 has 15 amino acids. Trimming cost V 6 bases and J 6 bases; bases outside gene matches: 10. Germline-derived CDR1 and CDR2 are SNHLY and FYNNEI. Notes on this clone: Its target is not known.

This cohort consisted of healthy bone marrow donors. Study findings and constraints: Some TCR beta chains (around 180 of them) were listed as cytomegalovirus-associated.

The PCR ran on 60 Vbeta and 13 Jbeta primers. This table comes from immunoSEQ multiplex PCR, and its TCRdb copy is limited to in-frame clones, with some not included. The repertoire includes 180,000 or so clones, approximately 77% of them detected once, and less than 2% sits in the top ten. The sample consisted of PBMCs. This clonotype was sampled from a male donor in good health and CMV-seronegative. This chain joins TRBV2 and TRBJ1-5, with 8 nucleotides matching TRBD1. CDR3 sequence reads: CASREDRARIQPQHF. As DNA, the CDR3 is TGTGCCAGCAGAGAGGACAGGGCGAGAATTCAGCCCCAGCATTTT.